The sequence of this T cell receptor (beta chain) was determined in a study of T cell responses to AZD1222 COVID-19 vaccine. Study-level findings and limits: Sampled repertoires all dated from after the peak T cell response.

This CDR3 comprises 15 residues. The ends lost 5 bases at V and 3 bases at J; junction bases unmatched: 4. CDR1 is SGHVS, CDR2 FNYEAQ, per germline. Produced via immunoSEQ multiplex PCR; TCRdb's table is partial and in-frame only. The sample contains some 200,000 clones, more than 75% of which appear only once. Concerning this clone: Antigen specificity is unknown.

This TCR derives from an adult who received the AZD1222 COVID-19 vaccine. The source was peripheral blood, collected 28 days after the second AZD1222 dose. This chain links TRBV7-6 with TRBJ2-2; 9 bases are shared with TRBD1. DNA for the CDR3: TGTGCCAGCAGCAAGGGACAGGGTTACACCGGGGAGCTGTTTTTT. Translating gives CASSKGQGYTGELFF.